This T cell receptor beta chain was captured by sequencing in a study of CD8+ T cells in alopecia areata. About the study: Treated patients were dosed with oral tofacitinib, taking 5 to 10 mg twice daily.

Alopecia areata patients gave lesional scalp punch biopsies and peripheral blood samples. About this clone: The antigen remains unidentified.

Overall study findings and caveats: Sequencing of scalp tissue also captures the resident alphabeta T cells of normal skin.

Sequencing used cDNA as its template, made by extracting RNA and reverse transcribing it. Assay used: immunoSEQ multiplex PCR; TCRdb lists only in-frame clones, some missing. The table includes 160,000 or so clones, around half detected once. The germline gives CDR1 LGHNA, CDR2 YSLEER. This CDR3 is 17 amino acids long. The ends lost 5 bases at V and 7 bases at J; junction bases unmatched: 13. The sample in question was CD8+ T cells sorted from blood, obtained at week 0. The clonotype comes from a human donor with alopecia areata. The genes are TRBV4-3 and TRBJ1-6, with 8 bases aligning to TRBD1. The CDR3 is CASSEWTGRSGNSPLHF. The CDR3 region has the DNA TGCGCCAGCAGCGAATGGACAGGGAGGTCAGGCAATTCACCCCTCCACTTT.